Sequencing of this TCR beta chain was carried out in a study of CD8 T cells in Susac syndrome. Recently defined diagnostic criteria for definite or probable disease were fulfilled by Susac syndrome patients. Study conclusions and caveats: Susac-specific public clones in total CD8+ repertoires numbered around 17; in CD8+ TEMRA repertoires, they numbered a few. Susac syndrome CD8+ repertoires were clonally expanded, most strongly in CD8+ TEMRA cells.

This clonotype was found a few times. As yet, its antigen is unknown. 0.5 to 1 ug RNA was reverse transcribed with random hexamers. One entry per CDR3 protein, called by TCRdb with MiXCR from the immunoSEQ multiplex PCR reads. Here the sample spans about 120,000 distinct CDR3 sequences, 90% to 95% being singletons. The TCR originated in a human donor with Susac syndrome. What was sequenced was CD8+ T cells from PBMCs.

CDR3 DNA sequence: TGTGCCAGCAGCTTGGAAGGCTACGAGCAGTACTTC. Its translation: CASSLEGYEQYF. This chain connects TRBV5-4 to TRBJ2-7; D is unresolved. Germline-derived CDR1 and CDR2 are SGHNT and YYREEE (reference sequence). V lost 0 bases to trimming and J lost 3 bases, with 4 bases between them. This CDR3 has 12 amino acids.